The 6 T cell receptor beta chains presented below share a single source sample, sequenced in a study of T cell responses to AZD1222 COVID-19 vaccine. The assay was immunoSEQ multiplex PCR, and TCRdb's table has in-frame clones only and misses some. This sample has about 180,000 clones, with around 90% found just once. The specimen was peripheral blood, collected on day 0 of AZD1222 vaccination. The receptors stem from an adult in good health.

V and J are TRBV27 and TRBJ2-2; D gene ambiguous. Trimming removed 3 bases at V and 1 base at J, with 6 bases between. The CDR3 totals 14 residues. Germline V gives CDR1 MNHEY, CDR2 SMNVEV (reference sequence). The CDR3 DNA follows: TGTGCCAGCAGTTTGATGCAGAACACCGGGGAGCTGTTTTTT. Translating gives CASSLMQNTGELFF.

The rearrangement uses TRBV5-1 and TRBJ2-5, with D unclear. This CDR3 is built from 13 residues. V was cut by 2 bases and J by 5 bases, with 10 bases left in between. Germline CDR1 reads SGHRS; CDR2 reads YFSETQ. The CDR3 loop reads CASSFNPPETQYF. DNA for the CDR3: TGCGCCAGCAGCTTTAATCCACCCGAGACCCAGTACTTC. Full variable domain (remainder filled in from reference TRBV5-1 and TRBJ2-5): KAGVTQTPRYLIKTRGQQVTLSCSPISGHRSVSWYQQTPGQGLQFLFEYFSETQRNKGNFPGRFSGRQFSNSRSEMNVSTLELGDSALYLCASSFNPPETQYFGPGTRLLVL.

For the CDR3, the DNA is TGTGCCTGGAGTGTCCCCCGGGCTTCAGGAAACTATGGCTACACCTTC. It specifies CAWSVPRASGNYGYTF. V is TRBV30 and J is TRBJ1-2, with D hard to call. Trimming shortened V by 0 bases and J by 2 bases, and 16 bases separated the two germline ends. CDR1 and CDR2 from the germline V gene are GTSNPN and SVGIG (reference sequence). This CDR3 contains 16 residues. The complete variable domain, with remaining parts taken from reference TRBV30 and TRBJ1-2, reads SQTIHQWPATLVQPVGSPLSLECTVEGTSNPNLYWYRQAAGRGLQLLFYSVGIGQISSEVPQNLSASRPQDRQFILSSKKLLLSDSGFYLCAWSVPRASGNYGYTFGSGTRLTVV.

V is TRBV29-1 and J is TRBJ1-2; maybe TRBD1 (6 bases). This CDR3 is 13 amino acids long. With 2 bases removed from V and 6 bases from J, the gap between germline ends came to 13 bases. The germline CDR1 and CDR2 sequences are SQVTM and ANQGSEA. CDR3 in DNA: TGCAGCGTTGAAAGGACACAGGGTAATGGCTACACCTTC. Its translation is CSVERTQGNGYTF.

CDR3 nucleotides: TGTGCCAGTAGTATTAAGGGTAGGGAGCAGTTCTTC. This gives the protein CASSIKGREQFF. The rearrangement uses TRBV19 and TRBJ2-1; D is undetermined. V lost 3 bases and J lost 10, with 10 bases in between. This CDR3 is built from 12 residues. From germline, CDR1 is LNHDA and CDR2 SQIVND (reference sequence).

At least ten counts were recorded for this clone. The chain has TRBV7-9 and TRBJ2-3; possibly TRBD1 for D (5 bases). The germline gives CDR1 SEHNR, CDR2 FQNEAQ (reference sequence). This CDR3 comprises 17 residues. The V and J ends lost 5 bases and 1 base respectively, with 19 bases between them. This CDR3 is CASSPVGPPFRTDTQYF. The CDR3 DNA sequence: TGTGCCAGCAGCCCAGTGGGGCCTCCGTTTCGCACAGATACGCAGTATTTT.